This paragraph reports one T cell receptor beta chain. Its specific antigen is unknown. No base quality values were provided; no much bigger clone lies one nucleotide off. The library was built by means of the immunoSEQ multiplex PCR assay. The table was pulled from immuneACCESS by TCRdb, which kept in-frame rearrangements only. Such tables lose some clones; where checked, under half of the loss comes from unresolved V genes, and the rest has no known cause. The sample includes almost 35,000 clones, with approximately 90% observed a single time. Roughly a tenth of the sample is in the top ten clones. The data were obtained in a study of T cell changes during pregnancy in multiple sclerosis (dated by TCRdb to between 2017 and 2020). For context, the study as a whole: In women with multiple sclerosis, the researchers looked at how the T cell repertoire shifted as pregnancy progressed.

The junction shows trimming of 5 bases on V and 2 bases on J, and the gene matches do not reach 3 bases of it. The CDR3 holds 14 amino acids from the cysteine to the phenylalanine. Just the 42-base CDR3 DNA is kept, in frame starting at base 1. CDR1 MNHEY and CDR2 SMNVEV were looked up in the germline V gene (reference sequence). The sequence was collected from a female donor with multiple sclerosis, enrolled in a pregnancy study. Recombination connected TRBV27 to TRBJ1-1; TRBD1 aligns with 9 central bases. Sequenced material: CD8+ T cells from peripheral blood mononuclear cells, taken before pregnancy. The CDR3 has the sequence CASSLTGGNTEAFF. The nucleotide sequence reads TGTGCCAGCAGTCTGACAGGGGGAAACACTGAAGCTTTCTTT.